These 30 T cell receptor beta chains came from one sample sequenced in a study of early stage breast cancer tumors. Assay used: immunoSEQ multiplex PCR; TCRdb lists only in-frame clones, some missing. The sample consists of roughly 30,000 clones, 84% of them appearing once. Sequenced input: blood. The source is a person aged 45-60 years with breast cancer.

V usage is TRBV7-7 and J usage is TRBJ2-7; D is undetermined. V was trimmed by 4 bases and J by 7 bases, leaving 17 bases between them. CDR3 length: 14 amino acids. The germline V gene encodes CDR1 SSHAT and CDR2 FNYEAQ (reference sequence). The chain's CDR3 is CASSSPRVLGEQYF. The CDR3 DNA sequence: TGTGCCAGCAGCTCCCCCCGGGTTTTAGGGGAGCAGTACTTC.

The chain combines TRBV6-1 with TRBJ1-3; no clear D. V was shortened by 2 bases and J by 0 bases, with 11 bases between the two germline ends. Germline V lookup: CDR1 MNHNS, CDR2 SASEGT. The CDR3 covers 16 residues. As DNA, the CDR3 is TGTGCCAGCAGTGAACTAGCGGGGAGCTCTGGAAACACCATATATTTT. As protein: CASSELAGSSGNTIYF.

This chain links TRBV19 with TRBJ1-2; D not certain. This CDR3 spans 13 amino acids. Trimming took off 7 bases at V and 0 bases at J, with 9 bases between the two ends. In germline, CDR1 is LNHDA, CDR2 SQIVND (reference sequence). The CDR3 DNA reads as TGTGCCAGTAATCGATCACCTAACTATGGCTACACCTTC. It encodes CASNRSPNYGYTF.

The chain employs TRBV6-1 and TRBJ2-5; possibly TRBD1 for D (6 bases). The CDR3 consists of 13 residues. Trimming stripped 6 bases from V and 5 bases from J, with 13 bases between. The germline V gene encodes CDR1 MNHNS and CDR2 SASEGT. CDR3 bases: TGTGCCAGCAGACACAGGGTTGGGGAGACCCAGTACTTC. This encodes CASRHRVGETQYF.

The chain employs TRBV11-2 and TRBJ1-1, with 7 nucleotides matching TRBD1. This CDR3 is 17 amino acids long. Germline CDR1 and CDR2: SGHAT and FQNNGV. V dropped 4 bases and J dropped 0; count of bases not matched to a gene: 11. The CDR3 DNA sequence: TGTGCCAGCAGCTACAGGGGTGTTTGGGTTATGAACACTGAAGCTTTCTTT. Encoded protein: CASSYRGVWVMNTEAFF.

This chain links TRBV2 with TRBJ1-2; D not certain. This CDR3 has 15 residues. Trimming removed 3 bases at V and 4 bases at J, with 15 bases between. Germline V gene sequence: CDR1 SNHLY, CDR2 FYNNEI. CDR3 region: CASSEGTAQSYGYTF. In nucleotides, the CDR3 is TGTGCCAGCAGTGAGGGAACAGCACAGTCCTATGGCTACACCTTC.

The chain links TRBV27 to TRBJ2-7; the match to TRBD2 covers 11 bases. The CDR3 runs to 15 residues. Per the germline V gene, CDR1 is MNHEY and CDR2 is SMNVEV (reference sequence). Unmatched junction bases numbered 8, after V lost 4 bases and J lost 6 bases. The CDR3 loop reads CASSWGSGRAAEQYF. The CDR3 DNA follows: TGTGCCAGCAGTTGGGGTAGCGGGAGGGCCGCCGAGCAGTACTTC.

The rearrangement links TRBV4-3 to TRBJ2-1; D gene unclear. Germline values: CDR1 LGHNA, CDR2 YSLEER. The ends were cut back, 8 bases at V and 6 bases at J, with 8 bases in the middle. The CDR3 extends over 11 amino acids. As DNA, the CDR3 is TGCGCCAGCGGTTGGGGCAATGAGCAGTTCTTC. Residues: CASGWGNEQFF.

The chain uses TRBV19 and TRBJ2-7; 10 positions agree with TRBD1. CDR1 and CDR2 from the germline V gene are LNHDA and SQIVND (reference sequence). The CDR3 is 15 residues long. Trimming at V came to 1 base and at J to 0 bases, leaving 0 bases not matched to a gene. The CDR3 bases are TGTGCCAGTAGTATAGGACAGGGGGCCTCCTACGAGCAGTACTTC. It codes for CASSIGQGASYEQYF.

CDR3 protein: CASSISDRKNYGYTF. CDR3 DNA sequence: TGTGCCAGTAGTATTTCGGACAGGAAGAACTATGGCTACACCTTC. The chain recombines TRBV19 with TRBJ1-2; 7 positions match TRBD1. V was clipped by 3 bases and J by 2 bases; unmatched bases: 6. The CDR3 sequence is 15 residues long. CDR1 is LNHDA, CDR2 SQIVND, per germline (reference sequence).

This clone ranks as medium-sized. The V gene is TRBV7-6, the J gene TRBJ2-1, with D possibly matching TRBD2 (5 bases). The length of the CDR3 is 13 residues. Germline-derived CDR1 and CDR2 are SGHVS and FNYEAQ. V shed 5 bases and J shed 4 bases, with 9 bases lying between them. In DNA, the CDR3 is TGTGCCAGCAGCCTTAGCGAGTACAATGAGCAGTTCTTC. Its protein is CASSLSEYNEQFF.

This clone was recorded once. The rearrangement links TRBV11-3 to TRBJ2-1; 8 bases line up with TRBD1. CDR3 length: 16 residues. From germline, CDR1 is SGHNT and CDR2 YENEEA. Trimming took 2 bases from V and 1 from J; bases not matched to a gene: 4. The CDR3 here is CASSLRGQVSYNEQFF. In nucleotides, the CDR3 is TGTGCCAGCAGCTTAAGGGGACAGGTGTCCTACAATGAGCAGTTCTTC.

The chain recombines TRBV12-5 with TRBJ2-4; no clear D gene. The CDR3 is 12 amino acids. The germline V gene encodes CDR1 LGHNT and CDR2 FRNRAP. V was cut by 1 base and J by 3 bases, with 1 base left in between. For the CDR3, the DNA is TGTGCTAGTGGTTTGGGCAAAAACATTCAGTACTTC. Translation: CASGLGKNIQYF. Full variable domain (outside the CDR3, taken from reference TRBV12-5 and TRBJ2-4): DARVTQTPRHKVTEMGQEVTMRCQPILGHNTVFWYRQTMMQGLELLAYFRNRAPLDDSGMPKDRFSAEMPDATLATLKIQPSEPRDSAVYFCASGLGKNIQYFGAGTRLSVL.

V usage is TRBV12-2 and J usage is TRBJ2-1. TRBV12-2 has pseudogene status. The CDR3 is 15 residues long. The CDR3 spells CASRLVRRSYNEQFF. CDR3 bases: TGTGCAAGTCGCTTAGTCCGCCGCTCTTACAATGAGCAGTTCTTC.

V and J are TRBV5-1 and TRBJ2-3; maybe TRBD2 (6 bases). Germline CDR1 and CDR2: SGHRS and YFSETQ. This CDR3 is 16 amino acids long. V was clipped by 4 bases and J by 0 bases, with 15 bases between them. The CDR3 DNA sequence: TGCGCCAGCAGCGCCCATAGCGGCTCTAGCACAGATACGCAGTATTTT. It yields the protein CASSAHSGSSTDTQYF.

V usage is TRBV5-1 and J usage is TRBJ1-1, with D tentatively TRBD1 (6 bases). The CDR3 is made up of 14 amino acids. CDR1 and CDR2 from the germline V gene are SGHRS and YFSETQ. Trimming stripped 0 bases from V and 0 bases from J, with 6 bases between. DNA of the CDR3: TGCGCCAGCAGCTTGGGGGACATGAACACTGAAGCTTTCTTT. Its translation: CASSLGDMNTEAFF.

V and J are TRBV2 and TRBJ2-1, with TRBD2 matching over 12 bases. CDR1 and CDR2 from the germline V gene are SNHLY and FYNNEI. After removal of 0 bases from V and 7 bases from J, the junction contained 4 bases not matched to a gene. This CDR3 comprises 16 residues. The CDR3 here is CASSEALTSGRNEQFF. CDR3 in DNA: TGTGCCAGCAGTGAAGCGCTGACTAGCGGGAGAAATGAGCAGTTCTTC.

This chain links TRBV15 with TRBJ2-5; the match to TRBD2 covers 14 bases. This CDR3 spans 15 amino acids. CDR1 is LNHNV and CDR2 is YYDKDF in the germline V gene (reference sequence). V lost 4 bases, J lost 5 bases, and 3 bases stayed unmatched. The CDR3 DNA sequence: TGTGCCACCAGCAAGGGACTAGCGGGAGCGGAGACCCAGTACTTC. Its translation: CATSKGLAGAETQYF.

This chain links TRBV12-2 with TRBJ2-1; the DNA was not used to check the table's D call, TRBD2. TRBV12-2 is a pseudogene. The CDR3 has 14 amino acids. The CDR3 DNA sequence: TGTGCAAGTCGCTTAGTCAAGCCTCGCAATGAGCAGTTCTTC. This encodes CASRLVKPRNEQFF.

The chain carries TRBV28 and TRBJ1-1; TRBD1 might be the D (6 bases). The length of the CDR3 is 14 residues. Germline lookup yields CDR1 MDHEN and CDR2 SYDVKM. Trimming removed 4 bases from V and 1 base from J, with 10 bases in between. The CDR3 sequence: CASSSGTRNTEAFF. As DNA, the CDR3 is TGTGCCAGCAGTTCCGGGACAAGGAACACTGAAGCTTTCTTT.

V and J are TRBV5-1 and TRBJ2-1, with TRBD2 identical over 9 bases. The germline V gene has CDR1 SGHRS and CDR2 YFSETQ. The CDR3 extends over 15 amino acids. V trimming: 4 bases; J trimming: 6 bases; junction bases outside the gene matches: 8. This CDR3 is CASSLRLAGVNEQFF. DNA for the CDR3: TGCGCCAGCAGCCTTAGATTAGCGGGAGTCAATGAGCAGTTCTTC. The full variable domain, completed using reference TRBV5-1 and TRBJ2-1, is KAGVTQTPRYLIKTRGQQVTLSCSPISGHRSVSWYQQTPGQGLQFLFEYFSETQRNKGNFPGRFSGRQFSNSRSEMNVSTLELGDSALYLCASSLRLAGVNEQFFGPGTRLTVL.

This chain's CDR3 is CATSRDPPSGGAGDTQYF. CDR3 bases: TGTGCCACCAGCAGAGATCCCCCTAGCGGGGGGGCCGGAGATACGCAGTATTTT. The gene calls are TRBV15 and TRBJ2-3; 12 bases align to TRBD2. The trim removed 0 bases at V and 5 bases at J, leaving 9 bases unmatched. The CDR3 sequence is 18 residues long. The germline gives CDR1 LNHNV, CDR2 YYDKDF (reference sequence).

The gene calls are TRBV15 and TRBJ1-1; 8 positions match TRBD1. V trimming: 3 bases; J trimming: 1 base; junction bases outside the gene matches: 13. Per germline, CDR1 LNHNV and CDR2 YYDKDF (reference sequence). CDR3 length: 18 amino acids. The CDR3 spells CATSRPIWAGGRNTEAFF. The CDR3 DNA follows: TGTGCCACCAGCAGGCCCATTTGGGCAGGGGGCAGGAACACTGAAGCTTTCTTT.

V usage is TRBV7-2 and J usage is TRBJ2-1; 12 bases line up with TRBD2. Per germline, CDR1 SGHTA and CDR2 FQGNSA. This CDR3 comprises 15 residues. Trimming took 1 base from V and 10 from J; bases not matched to a gene: 5. The CDR3 region is CASSLELAGGPEQFF. CDR3 in DNA: TGTGCCAGCAGCTTAGAGCTAGCGGGAGGGCCCGAGCAGTTCTTC.

This clone was counted between two and nine times. The CDR3 is CASSKIPFRADTQYF. The CDR3 DNA reads TGTGCCAGCAGCAAAATCCCATTCAGGGCAGATACGCAGTATTTT. This sequence joins TRBV21-1 and TRBJ2-3; TRBD1 is taken as the D call from the table, unchecked against the DNA. TRBV21-1 is recorded as a pseudogene. This CDR3 region has 15 residues.

CDR3 coding DNA: TGTGCCAGCTCACCAATCCTTGGGACTAGCGGGAGGGCTTCGGGTGAGCAGTACTTC. Protein sequence: CASSPILGTSGRASGEQYF. This chain joins TRBV18 and TRBJ2-7, with 16 bases lining up with TRBD2. The CDR3 has 19 residues. V was pared by 2 bases and J by 7 bases, with 14 bases of the junction left unmatched. Germline-derived CDR1 and CDR2 are KGHSH and LQKENI.

The chain links TRBV5-4 to TRBJ1-2; D might be TRBD1 (6 bases). CDR3 length equals 15 residues. V dropped 4 bases and J dropped 2 bases, with 15 bases sitting between them. CDR1 is SGHNT and CDR2 is YYREEE in the germline V gene (reference sequence). The CDR3 spells CASSHIQGLNYGYTF. In DNA form, the CDR3 reads TGTGCCAGCAGCCATATACAGGGTTTGAACTATGGCTACACCTTC.

CDR3: CASSQDGQSGANVLTF. DNA for the CDR3: TGTGCCAGCAGCCAAGATGGGCAGTCTGGGGCCAACGTCCTGACTTTC. The chain employs TRBV4-2 and TRBJ2-6; D call uncertain. Germline V gives CDR1 LGHNA, CDR2 YNFKEQ. The length of the CDR3 is 16 residues. Deletions cut 0 bases from V and 1 base from J, with 7 bases between.

The chain has TRBV28 and TRBJ2-5; tentative D call: TRBD1 (6 bases). This CDR3 has 15 amino acids. From germline, CDR1 is MDHEN and CDR2 SYDVKM. The V and J ends lost 7 bases and 2 bases respectively, with 17 bases between them. Here the CDR3 DNA reads TGTGCCAGCATAAAACAGGGCCGTGCTCAAGAGACCCAGTACTTC. This translates into CASIKQGRAQETQYF.

The rearrangement uses TRBV6-5 and TRBJ2-5; D not resolved. Germline CDR1 reads MNHEY; CDR2 reads SVGAGI. Trimming pared 6 bases from V and 2 bases from J, leaving 7 bases between. The CDR3 totals 12 residues. The CDR3 DNA is TGTGCCAGCAGCAACAGTCAAGAGACCCAGTACTTC. Translating it yields CASSNSQETQYF.